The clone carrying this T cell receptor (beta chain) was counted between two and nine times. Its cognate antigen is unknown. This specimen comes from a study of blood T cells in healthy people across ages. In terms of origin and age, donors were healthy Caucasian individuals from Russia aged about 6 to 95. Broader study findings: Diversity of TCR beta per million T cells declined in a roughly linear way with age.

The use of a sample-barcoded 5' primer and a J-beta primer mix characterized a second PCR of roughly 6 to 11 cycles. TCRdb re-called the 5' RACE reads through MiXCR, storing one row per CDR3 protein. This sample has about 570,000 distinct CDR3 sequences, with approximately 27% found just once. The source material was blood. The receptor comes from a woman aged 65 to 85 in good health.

The CDR3 coding sequence is TGTGCCATCAGTGACGGCGGGGGGGCGCAGTCCTACGAGCAGTACTTC. Translated, it gives CAISDGGGAQSYEQYF. The rearrangement uses TRBV10-3 and TRBJ2-7, with 9 bases aligning to TRBD2. The V segment lost 3 bases and the J segment 1 base; nucleotides outside the gene matches: 7. Per the germline V gene, CDR1 is ENHRY and CDR2 is SYGVKD. The CDR3 is 16 residues long.